Described below is a single T cell receptor beta chain sequence and its context. This clonotype came up many times. Its binding antigen is unknown. No quality values exist for individual bases; no much larger clone is one base distant. This record comes from a study of human T cells and chemical hapten exposure (dated by TCRdb to about 2021). In the study overall: For sensitization, 2% DPC in acetone was applied to a 2 cm by 2 cm area of upper inner arm skin. Nearly 30 alopecia patients provided blood for TCR sequencing at one to four time points (pre-sensitization, 2, 6 and 24 weeks). Patient blood was sampled pre-sensitization (week 0) and at 2, 6 and about 24 weeks after DPC sensitization. The patient cohort, mostly female, included alopecia areata with under or over 50% scalp involvement, alopecia totalis and alopecia universalis. Libraries were pooled for sequencing, and variation in per-sample TCR yields was attributed mainly to small differences in library volumes within the pool. This study followed changes in the peripheral blood TCR repertoire in vivo during primary and secondary sensitization of alopecia patients to the hapten diphenylcyclopropenone (DPC). Patch testing was performed on the upper back with Finn chambers containing 0.01% DPC, and the patch tests were scored after 6 days according to International Contact Dermatitis Research Group standards. Patients additionally received weekly therapeutic DPC doses to the scalp throughout the roughly 25-week study period.

Libraries were built with RACE. Data came from a NextSeq 500. During library preparation, unique molecular identifiers were attached to individual cDNA molecules so that TCRs could be counted quantitatively and reproducibly. From each blood RNA sample, both TCR alpha and TCR beta chains were sequenced. In the original analysis: A median of about 100,000 TCRs per sample was observed, with a range of 23,224 to 690,600. V, J and CDR3 annotation of the TCR reads was carried out using the Decombinator software suite. For PS versus PT1 abundance plots, all samples were subsampled to the same number of TCRs (28,000). TCRs were defined as expanded if absent before sensitization and observed at least eight times at the 2-week time point. Starting from the raw public reads, TCRdb applied fastp trimming at Q25, assembled clones with MiXCR and retained in-frame beta chains. Records with the same CDR3 protein are collapsed into one entry carrying the most frequent genes and DNA. TCRdb, not the original authors, processed these V and J calls. The sample table records about 40,000 distinct CDR3 sequences; approximately 3.3% of these occur just once. The ten largest clones add up to less than 8.5% of the sample.

From the cysteine up to the phenylalanine, the CDR3 has a length of 13 residues. Just the 39-base CDR3 DNA is kept, in frame starting at base 1. The CDR1 and CDR2 encoded by the germline V gene are SGHTA and FQGNSA. Deletion took 2 bases off V and 5 bases off J, with a span of 8 bases between the germline ends. Sample time point, as interpreted from the label and publication: patch test 2, 6 weeks after DPC sensitization. The sample's treatment or condition label is to be understood as: therapeutic diphenylcyclopropenone sensitization with weekly scalp DPC. At every patch-test visit, the blood draw took place before the patch test was put on. Patients were eligible if aged 18 to 70, diagnosed with alopecia and judged suitable for DPC therapy, and pregnant patients were excluded. Unfractionated whole blood was collected in Tempus Blood RNA tubes, and total RNA was extracted from that blood. Summary of the overall study and its limitations: Repeated subsampling changed both the strength of the expansion versus patch-test correlation and the threshold at which that correlation became significant. A positive correlation was found between the number of PT1 expanded TCRs and patch test score, with significance reached at thresholds 8, 16 and 32 but not 4. Compared with pre-sensitization or healthy control sets, expanded TCRs formed significantly more large CDR3 similarity clusters, which is consistent with antigen-driven responses. Because every patient had alopecia, a presumed autoimmune disease, the patients' immune response might differ from that of healthy individuals. DPC sensitization did not change the number of TCRs with a frequency above 1 in 1000, and there was no evidence of changes in global repertoire structure.

The chain is made from TRBV7-2 and TRBJ2-3; too little of a D gene remains to name it. The receptor was derived from a man aged 35 to 55 with alopecia areata. Some clones in this sample may be carry-over from other donors' samples. This material consisted of whole blood, taken in connection with sensitization to the hapten diphenylcyclopropenone (DPC). The CDR3 reads CASSLSPVDTQYF. The DNA is as follows: TGTGCCAGCAGCTTATCCCCAGTAGATACGCAGTATTTT.